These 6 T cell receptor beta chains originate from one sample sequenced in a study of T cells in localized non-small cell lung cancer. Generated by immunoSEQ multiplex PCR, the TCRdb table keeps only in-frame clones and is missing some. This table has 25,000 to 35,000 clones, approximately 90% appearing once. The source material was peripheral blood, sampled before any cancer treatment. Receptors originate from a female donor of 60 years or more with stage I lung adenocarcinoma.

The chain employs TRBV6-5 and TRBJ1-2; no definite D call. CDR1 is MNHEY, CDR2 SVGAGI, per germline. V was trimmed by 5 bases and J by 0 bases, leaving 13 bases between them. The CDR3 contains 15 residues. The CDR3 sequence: CASSTWTSANYGYTF. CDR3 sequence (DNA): TGTGCCAGCAGTACCTGGACCAGCGCTAACTATGGCTACACCTTC.

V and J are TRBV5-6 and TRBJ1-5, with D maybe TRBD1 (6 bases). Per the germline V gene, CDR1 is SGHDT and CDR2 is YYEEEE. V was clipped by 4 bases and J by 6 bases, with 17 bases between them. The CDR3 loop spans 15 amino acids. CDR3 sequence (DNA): TGTGCCAGCAGCCGGCGGACAGAGAGAGTTCAGCCCCAGCATTTT. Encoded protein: CASSRRTERVQPQHF.

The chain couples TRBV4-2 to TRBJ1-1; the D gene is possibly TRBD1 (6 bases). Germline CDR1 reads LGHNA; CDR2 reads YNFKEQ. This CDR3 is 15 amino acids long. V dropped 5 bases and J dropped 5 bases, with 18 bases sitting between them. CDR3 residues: CASSTVGGAGTEAFF. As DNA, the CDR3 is TGTGCCAGCAGCACAGTGGGGGGCGCCGGAACTGAAGCTTTCTTT.

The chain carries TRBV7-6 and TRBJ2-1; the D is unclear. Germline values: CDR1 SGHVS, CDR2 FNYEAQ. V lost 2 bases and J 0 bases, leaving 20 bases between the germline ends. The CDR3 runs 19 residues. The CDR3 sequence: CASSLISGITVSSYNEQFF. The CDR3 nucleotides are TGTGCCAGCAGCTTAATTTCTGGGATAACGGTCAGCTCCTACAATGAGCAGTTCTTC.

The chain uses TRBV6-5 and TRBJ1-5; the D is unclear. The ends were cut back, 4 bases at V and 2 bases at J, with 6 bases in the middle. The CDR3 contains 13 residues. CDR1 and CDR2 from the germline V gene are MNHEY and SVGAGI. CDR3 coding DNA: TGTGCCAGCAGTTTGGACGGCAATCAGCCCCAGCATTTT. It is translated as CASSLDGNQPQHF.

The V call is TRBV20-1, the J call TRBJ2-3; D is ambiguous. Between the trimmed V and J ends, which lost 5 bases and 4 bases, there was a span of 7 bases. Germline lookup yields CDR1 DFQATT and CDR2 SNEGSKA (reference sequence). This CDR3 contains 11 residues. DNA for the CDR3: TGCAGTGCTCTCCGGGCAGATACGCAGTATTTT. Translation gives CSALRADTQYF.